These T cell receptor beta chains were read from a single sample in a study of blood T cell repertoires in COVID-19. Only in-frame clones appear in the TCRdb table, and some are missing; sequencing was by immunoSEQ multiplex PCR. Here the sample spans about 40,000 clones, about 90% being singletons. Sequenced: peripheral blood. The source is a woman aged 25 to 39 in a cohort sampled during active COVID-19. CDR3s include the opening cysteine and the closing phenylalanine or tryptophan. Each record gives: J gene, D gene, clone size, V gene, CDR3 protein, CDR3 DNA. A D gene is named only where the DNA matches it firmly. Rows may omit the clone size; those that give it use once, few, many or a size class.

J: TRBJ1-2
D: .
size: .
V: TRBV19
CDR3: CASTPGLSNYGYTF
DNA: TGTGCCAGTACACCGGGACTCTCTAACTATGGCTACACCTTC

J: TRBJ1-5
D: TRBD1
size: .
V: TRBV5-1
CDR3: CASSLGDSYSNQPQHF
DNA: TGCGCCAGCAGCTTGGGGGACAGTTATAGCAATCAGCCCCAGCATTTT

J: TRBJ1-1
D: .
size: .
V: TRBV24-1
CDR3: CATSDFTRASGAFF
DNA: TGTGCCACCAGTGATTTCACCAGGGCGTCCGGAGCTTTCTTT

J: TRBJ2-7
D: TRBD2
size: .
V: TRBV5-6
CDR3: CASSPLGRERISHEQYF
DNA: TGTGCCAGCAGCCCACTCGGGCGGGAGAGGATTAGCCACGAGCAGTACTTC

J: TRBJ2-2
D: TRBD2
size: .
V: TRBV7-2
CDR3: CASSTRTSGSVGTGELFF
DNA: TGTGCCAGCAGCACTCGGACTAGCGGGAGTGTTGGCACCGGGGAGCTGTTTTTT

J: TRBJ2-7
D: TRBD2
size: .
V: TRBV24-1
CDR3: CATSGDGAGYEQYF
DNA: TGTGCCACCAGTGGGGACGGAGCGGGATACGAGCAGTACTTC

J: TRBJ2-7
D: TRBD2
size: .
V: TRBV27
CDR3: CASSPVGTSGNYEQYF
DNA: TGTGCCAGCAGCCCCGTTGGTACTAGCGGAAACTACGAGCAGTACTTC

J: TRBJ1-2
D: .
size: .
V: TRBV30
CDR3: CAWSGGRVGYTF
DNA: TGTGCCTGGAGTGGGGGGCGCGTTGGCTACACCTTC

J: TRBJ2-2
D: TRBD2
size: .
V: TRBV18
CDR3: CASSPKGGTSGSGGTGELFF
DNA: TGTGCCAGCTCCCCGAAAGGGGGGACTAGCGGGAGCGGAGGCACCGGGGAGCTGTTTTTT

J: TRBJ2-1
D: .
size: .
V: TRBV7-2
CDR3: CASSRRFTSFGVDEQFF
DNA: TGTGCCAGCAGCCGCCGCTTTACTAGCTTTGGGGTGGATGAGCAGTTCTTC

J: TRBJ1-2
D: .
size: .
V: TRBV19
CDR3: CASSILRGVGGYTF
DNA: TGTGCCAGTAGTATATTGCGGGGAGTCGGCGGCTACACCTTC

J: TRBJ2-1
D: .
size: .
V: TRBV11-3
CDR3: CASSLGGSGAYNEQFF
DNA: TGTGCCAGCAGCTTAGGGGGTAGCGGAGCCTACAATGAGCAGTTCTTC

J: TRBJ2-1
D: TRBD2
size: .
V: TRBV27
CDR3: CASTIAGGPVWNNEQFF
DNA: TGTGCCAGCACCATAGCGGGAGGGCCGGTTTGGAACAATGAGCAGTTCTTC

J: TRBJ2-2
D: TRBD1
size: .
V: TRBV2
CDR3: CASRDRASGELFF
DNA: TGTGCCAGCAGGGACAGGGCATCCGGGGAGCTGTTTTTT

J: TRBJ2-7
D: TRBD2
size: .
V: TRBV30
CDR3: CAWRVPSGTYEQYF
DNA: TGTGCCTGGAGGGTTCCTAGCGGGACCTACGAGCAGTACTTC

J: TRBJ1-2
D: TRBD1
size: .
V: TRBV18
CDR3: CASSGQGNLGYTF
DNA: TGTGCCAGCTCAGGACAGGGGAACCTTGGCTACACCTTC

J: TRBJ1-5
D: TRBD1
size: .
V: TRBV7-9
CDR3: CASSLGTGSSNQPQHF
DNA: TGTGCCAGCAGCTTAGGGACAGGGAGTAGCAATCAGCCCCAGCATTTT

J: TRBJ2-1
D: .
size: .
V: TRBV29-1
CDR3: CSVRDSYNEQFF
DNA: TGCAGCGTGAGGGACTCCTACAATGAGCAGTTCTTC

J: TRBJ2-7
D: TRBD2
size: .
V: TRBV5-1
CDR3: CASSLPGLAGVIRTYEQYF
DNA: TGCGCCAGCAGCTTACCGGGACTAGCGGGAGTTATTAGGACCTACGAGCAGTACTTC

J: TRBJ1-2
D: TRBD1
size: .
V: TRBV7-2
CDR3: CASSLRGQTYGYTF
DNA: TGTGCCAGCAGCTTAAGGGGACAGACCTATGGCTACACCTTC

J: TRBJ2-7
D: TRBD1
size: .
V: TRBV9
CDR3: CASSVTGVFGEQYF
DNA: TGTGCCAGCAGCGTAACAGGGGTTTTTGGCGAGCAGTACTTC

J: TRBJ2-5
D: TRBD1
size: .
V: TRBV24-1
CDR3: CATSDLRRGLETQYF
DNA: TGTGCCACCAGTGATTTGCGCAGGGGGCTAGAGACCCAGTACTTC

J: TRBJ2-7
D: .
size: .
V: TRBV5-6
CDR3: CASSLAGQGGREQYF
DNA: TGTGCCAGCAGCTTGGCCGGGCAGGGGGGTCGGGAGCAGTACTTC

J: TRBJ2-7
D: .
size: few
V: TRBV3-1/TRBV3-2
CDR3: CASSRRAGTANYEQYF
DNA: TGTGCCAGCAGCCGTAGAGCCGGGACTGCTAACTACGAGCAGTACTTC

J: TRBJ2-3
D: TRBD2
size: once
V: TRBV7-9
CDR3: CASSPRGLAPQSTDTQYF
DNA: TGTGCCAGCAGCCCGAGGGGACTAGCGCCACAAAGCACAGATACGCAGTATTTT

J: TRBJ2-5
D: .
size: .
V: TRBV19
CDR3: CASSKAGGILQETQYF
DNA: TGTGCCAGTAGTAAAGCGGGCGGGATCCTCCAAGAGACCCAGTACTTC

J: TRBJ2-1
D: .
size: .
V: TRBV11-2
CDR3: CASSLVLGSYNEQFF
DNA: TGTGCCAGCAGCTTAGTCCTAGGGAGTTACAATGAGCAGTTCTTC

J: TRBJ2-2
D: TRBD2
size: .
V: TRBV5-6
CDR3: CASRVREGLTGELFF
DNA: TGTGCCAGCAGGGTCCGGGAGGGCCTAACCGGGGAGCTGTTTTTT

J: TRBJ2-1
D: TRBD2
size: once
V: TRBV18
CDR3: CASSPGLAGVSYNEQFF
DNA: TGTGCCAGCTCACCAGGACTAGCGGGAGTGTCGTACAATGAGCAGTTCTTC

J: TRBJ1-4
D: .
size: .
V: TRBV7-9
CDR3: CASSFGTPEKLFF
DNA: TGTGCCAGCAGCTTCGGGACTCCTGAAAAACTGTTTTTT

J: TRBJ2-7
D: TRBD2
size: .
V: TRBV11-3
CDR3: CASSFEGLAGNEQYF
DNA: TGTGCCAGCAGCTTCGAGGGACTAGCGGGAAACGAGCAGTACTTC

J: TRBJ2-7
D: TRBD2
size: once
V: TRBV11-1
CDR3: CASSFAGGLYEQYF
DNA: TGTGCCAGCAGCTTTGCGGGAGGGCTTTACGAGCAGTACTTC